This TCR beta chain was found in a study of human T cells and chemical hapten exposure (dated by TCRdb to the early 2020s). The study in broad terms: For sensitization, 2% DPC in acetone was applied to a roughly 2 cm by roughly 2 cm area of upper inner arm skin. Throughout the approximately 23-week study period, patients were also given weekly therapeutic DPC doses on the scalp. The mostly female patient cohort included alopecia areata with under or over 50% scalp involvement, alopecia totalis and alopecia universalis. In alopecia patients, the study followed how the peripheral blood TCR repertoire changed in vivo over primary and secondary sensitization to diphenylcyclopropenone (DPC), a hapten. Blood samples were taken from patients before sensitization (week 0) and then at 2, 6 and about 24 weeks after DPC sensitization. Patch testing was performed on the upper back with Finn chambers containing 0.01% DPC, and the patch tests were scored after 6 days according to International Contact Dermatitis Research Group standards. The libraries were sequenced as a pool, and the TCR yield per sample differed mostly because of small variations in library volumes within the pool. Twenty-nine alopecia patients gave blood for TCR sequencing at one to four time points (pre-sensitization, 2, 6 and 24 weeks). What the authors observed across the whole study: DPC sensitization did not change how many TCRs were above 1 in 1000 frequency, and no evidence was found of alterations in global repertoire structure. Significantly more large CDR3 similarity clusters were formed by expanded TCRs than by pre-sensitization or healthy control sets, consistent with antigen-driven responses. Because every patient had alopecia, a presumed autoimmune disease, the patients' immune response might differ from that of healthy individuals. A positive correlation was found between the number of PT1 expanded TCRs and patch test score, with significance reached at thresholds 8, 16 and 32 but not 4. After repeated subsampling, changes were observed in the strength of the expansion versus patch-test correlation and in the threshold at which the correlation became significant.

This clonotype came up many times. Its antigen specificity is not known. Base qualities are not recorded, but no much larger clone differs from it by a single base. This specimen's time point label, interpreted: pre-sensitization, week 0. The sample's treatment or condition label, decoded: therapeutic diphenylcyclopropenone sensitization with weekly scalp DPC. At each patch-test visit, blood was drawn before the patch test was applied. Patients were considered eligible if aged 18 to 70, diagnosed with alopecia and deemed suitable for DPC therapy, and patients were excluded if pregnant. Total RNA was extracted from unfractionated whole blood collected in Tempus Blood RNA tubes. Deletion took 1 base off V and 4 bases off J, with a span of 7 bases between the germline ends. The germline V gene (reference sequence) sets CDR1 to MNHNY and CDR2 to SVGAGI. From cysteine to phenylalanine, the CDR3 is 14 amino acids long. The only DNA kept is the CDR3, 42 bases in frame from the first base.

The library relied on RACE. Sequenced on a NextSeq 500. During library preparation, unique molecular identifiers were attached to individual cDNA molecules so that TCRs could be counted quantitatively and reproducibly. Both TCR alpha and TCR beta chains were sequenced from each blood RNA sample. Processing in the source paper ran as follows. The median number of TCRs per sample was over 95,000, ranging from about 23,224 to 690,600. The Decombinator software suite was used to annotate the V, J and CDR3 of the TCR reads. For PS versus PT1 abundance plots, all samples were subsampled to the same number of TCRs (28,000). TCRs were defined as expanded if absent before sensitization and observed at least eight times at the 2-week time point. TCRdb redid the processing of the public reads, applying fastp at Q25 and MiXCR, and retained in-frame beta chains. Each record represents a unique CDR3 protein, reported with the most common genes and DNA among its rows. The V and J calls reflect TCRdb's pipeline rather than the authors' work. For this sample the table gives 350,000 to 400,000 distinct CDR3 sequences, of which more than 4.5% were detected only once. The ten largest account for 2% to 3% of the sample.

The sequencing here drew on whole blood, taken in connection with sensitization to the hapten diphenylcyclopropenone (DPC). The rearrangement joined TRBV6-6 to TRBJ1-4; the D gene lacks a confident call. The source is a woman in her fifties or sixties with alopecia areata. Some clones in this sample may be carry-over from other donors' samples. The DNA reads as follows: TGTGCCAGCAGTTACTACACCGTTAATGAAAAACTGTTTTTT. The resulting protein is CASSYYTVNEKLFF.